The present T cell receptor beta chain was sequenced within a study of blood T cells in healthy people across ages. Study-wide background: Through template switching, about one barcoded beta molecule was captured per two T cells, as measured in model experiments.

The CDR3 runs 14 residues. Germline V lookup: CDR1 SEHNR, CDR2 FQNEAQ (reference sequence). Trimming cost V 10 bases and J 7 bases, with 20 bases left between them. This clonotype showed up just a few times. A second about 7 to 11 cycle PCR used barcoded and J-beta primers. Each TCR beta cDNA got a 12-nucleotide random molecular identifier. TCRdb fed the 5' RACE reads into MiXCR, producing one record per CDR3 protein. Of 1.5 million to 2 million distinct CDR3 sequences in the sample, approximately 30% were seen once. The chain combines TRBV7-9 with TRBJ2-1, with D perhaps assigned TRBD1 or TRBD2 (6 bases each). The source material was blood. This TCR derives from a woman in her 30s in good health. The CDR3, as DNA: TGTGCCACTCAAGACACGGGGGCTGGAAATGAGCAGTTCTTC. Translated, it gives CATQDTGAGNEQFF. The variable domain in full, completed from reference TRBV7-9 and TRBJ2-1, reads DTGVSQNPRHKITKRGQNVTFRCDPISEHNRLYWYRQTLGQGPEFLTYFQNEAQLEKSRLLSDRFSAERPKGSFSTLEIQRTEQGDSAMYLCATQDTGAGNEQFFGPGTRLTVL.